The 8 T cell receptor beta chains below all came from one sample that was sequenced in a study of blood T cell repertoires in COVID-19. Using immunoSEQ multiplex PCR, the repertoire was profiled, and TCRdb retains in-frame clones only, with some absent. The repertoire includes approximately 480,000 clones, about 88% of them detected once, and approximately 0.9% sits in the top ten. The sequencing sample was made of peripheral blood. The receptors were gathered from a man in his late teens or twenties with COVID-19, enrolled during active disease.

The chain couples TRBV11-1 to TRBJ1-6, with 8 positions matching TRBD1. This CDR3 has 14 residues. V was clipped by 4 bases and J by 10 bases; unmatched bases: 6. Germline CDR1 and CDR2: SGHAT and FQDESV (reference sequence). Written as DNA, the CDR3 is TGTGCCAGCAGCTCTTCAGGGGGCGCATCACCCCTCCACTTT. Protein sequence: CASSSSGGASPLHF.

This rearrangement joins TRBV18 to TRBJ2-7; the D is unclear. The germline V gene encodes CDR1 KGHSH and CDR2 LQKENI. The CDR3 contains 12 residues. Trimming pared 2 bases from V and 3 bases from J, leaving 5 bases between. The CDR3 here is CASSPAGYEQYF. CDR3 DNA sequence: TGTGCCAGCTCACCAGCAGGCTACGAGCAGTACTTC.

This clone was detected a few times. CDR3 nucleotides: TGTGCCAGCTCACGGGGACTAGCGGGGGAAGGCGAGCAGTACTTC. It codes for CASSRGLAGEGEQYF. The chain links TRBV18 to TRBJ2-7; 14 nucleotides match TRBD2. CDR1 and CDR2 from the germline V gene are KGHSH and LQKENI. V lost 4 bases, J lost 6 bases, and 5 bases stayed unmatched. The CDR3 consists of 15 residues.

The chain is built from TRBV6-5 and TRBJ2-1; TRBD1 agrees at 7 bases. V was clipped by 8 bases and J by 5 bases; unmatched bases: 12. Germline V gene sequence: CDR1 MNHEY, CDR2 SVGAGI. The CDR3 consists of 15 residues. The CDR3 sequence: CASQRLEGADNEQFF. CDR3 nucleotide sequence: TGTGCCAGCCAGAGGTTAGAGGGGGCCGACAATGAGCAGTTCTTC.

The CDR3 region has the DNA TGTGCCAGCAGCCTACTAGCGGGAGGGCCCAGAGAGCAGTACTTC. As protein: CASSLLAGGPREQYF. The rearrangement uses TRBV7-8 and TRBJ2-7; TRBD2 matches 13 bases. After removal of 5 bases from V and 7 bases from J, the junction contained 8 bases not matched to a gene. The CDR3 is made up of 15 amino acids. Germline assignment: CDR1 SGHVS and CDR2 FQNEAQ.

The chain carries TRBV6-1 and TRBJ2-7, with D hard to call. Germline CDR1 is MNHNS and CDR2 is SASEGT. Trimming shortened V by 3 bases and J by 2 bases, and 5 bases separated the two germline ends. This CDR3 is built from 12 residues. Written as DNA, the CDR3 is TGTGCCAGCAGTGAGACAACCTACGAGCAGTACTTC. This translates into CASSETTYEQYF.

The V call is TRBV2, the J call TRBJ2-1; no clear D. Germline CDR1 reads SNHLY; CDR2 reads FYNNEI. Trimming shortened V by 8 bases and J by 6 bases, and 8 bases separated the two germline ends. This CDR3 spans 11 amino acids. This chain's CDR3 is CASSLSNEQFF. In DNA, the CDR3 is TGTGCCAGCTCCCTGAGCAATGAGCAGTTCTTC.

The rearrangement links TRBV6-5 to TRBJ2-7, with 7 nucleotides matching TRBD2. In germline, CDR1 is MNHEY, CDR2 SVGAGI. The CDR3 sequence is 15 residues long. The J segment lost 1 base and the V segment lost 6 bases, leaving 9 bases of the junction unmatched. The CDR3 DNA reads TGTGCCAGCAGGGGGACTCGGGGGGTGTCCTACGAGCAGTACTTC. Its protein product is CASRGTRGVSYEQYF.